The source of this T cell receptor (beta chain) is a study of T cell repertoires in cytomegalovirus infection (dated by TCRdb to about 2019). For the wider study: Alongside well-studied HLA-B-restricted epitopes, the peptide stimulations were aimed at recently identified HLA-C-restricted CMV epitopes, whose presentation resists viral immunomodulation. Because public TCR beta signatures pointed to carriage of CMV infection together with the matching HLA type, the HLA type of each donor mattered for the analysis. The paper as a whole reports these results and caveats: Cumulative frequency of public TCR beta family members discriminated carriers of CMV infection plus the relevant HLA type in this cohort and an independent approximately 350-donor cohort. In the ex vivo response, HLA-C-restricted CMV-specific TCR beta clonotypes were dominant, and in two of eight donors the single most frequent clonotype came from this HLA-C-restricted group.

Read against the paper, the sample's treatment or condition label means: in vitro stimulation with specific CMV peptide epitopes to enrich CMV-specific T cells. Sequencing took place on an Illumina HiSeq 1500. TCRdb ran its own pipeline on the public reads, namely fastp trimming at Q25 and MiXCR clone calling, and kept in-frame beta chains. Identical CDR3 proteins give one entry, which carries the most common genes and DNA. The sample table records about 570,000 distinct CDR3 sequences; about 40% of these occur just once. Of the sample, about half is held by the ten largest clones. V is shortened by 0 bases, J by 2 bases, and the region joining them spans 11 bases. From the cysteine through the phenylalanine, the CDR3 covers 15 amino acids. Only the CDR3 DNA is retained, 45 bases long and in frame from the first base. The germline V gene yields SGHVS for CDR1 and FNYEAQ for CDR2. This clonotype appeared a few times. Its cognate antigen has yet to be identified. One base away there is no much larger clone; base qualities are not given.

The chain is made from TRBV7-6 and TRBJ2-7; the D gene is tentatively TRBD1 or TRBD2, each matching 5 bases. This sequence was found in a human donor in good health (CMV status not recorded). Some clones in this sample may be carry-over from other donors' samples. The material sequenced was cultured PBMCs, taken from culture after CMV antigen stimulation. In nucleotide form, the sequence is TGTGCCAGCAGCTTAGCGGGACCTCTAACCTACGAGCAGTACTTC. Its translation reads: CASSLAGPLTYEQYF.